The T cell receptor (beta chain) under discussion was sequenced for a study of liver allograft versus peripheral blood T cells. Across the study: Transplanted livers held T cell receptor repertoires, and these were compared with repertoires in recipients' peripheral blood. Whole-study findings and limits: Intragraft T cell receptor repertoires of liver allografts were reported to differ from peripheral blood repertoires.

Only a few counts were recorded for this clonotype. Its antigen is still unknown. TCRdb re-called the reads with MiXCR, one entry per CDR3 protein. The table has 7,500 to 8,500 distinct CDR3 sequences, roughly 18% seen once; the top ten hold approximately 1.4%. Trimming cost V 8 bases and J 3 bases, with 13 bases left between them. This CDR3 is built from 13 residues. Germline values: CDR1 LNHNV, CDR2 YYDKDF (reference sequence). The sequence came from a human patient who had a liver transplant. The graft donor may account for some of the T cells. The chain uses TRBV15 and TRBJ1-1, with D possibly being TRBD1 (5 bases). The CDR3 here is CATGGVRDTEAFF. DNA of the CDR3: TGTGCCACCGGCGGTGTCAGGGACACTGAAGCTTTCTTT.